This is a list of T cell receptor beta chains from one sample in a study of T cells in Graves' hyperthyroidism and ophthalmopathy. Each CDR3 protein is one row after TCRdb ran MiXCR on the multiplex PCR reads. The sample lists over 700,000 distinct CDR3 sequences; roughly 40% were seen once. The sample comprised blood. All receptors derive from a young man with Graves' hyperthyroidism. Both conserved end residues are part of each CDR3. D genes are given only for firm matches. Clone size is stated in some rows and not others, as once, few, many or a class when expanded.

cdr3_length,clone_size,d_call,v_call,j_call,cdr3_nt,cdr3_aa
14,-,TRBD1,TRBV20-1,TRBJ1-2,TGCAGTGCCCGGGGGGGACAGAGGCCCTATGGCTACACCTTC,CSARGGQRPYGYTF
13,-,-,TRBV5-1,TRBJ1-1,TGCGCCAGCAGCTTGAAGGGTTTCACTGAAGCTTTCTTT,CASSLKGFTEAFF
12,-,-,TRBV19,TRBJ2-2,TGTGCCAGTGCAACAGGGAGGGGTAGGCTGTTTTTT,CASATGRGRLFF
16,-,-,TRBV24-1,TRBJ1-1,TGTGCCACCAGTAGGGCCATGGGTACCGGGAACACTGAAGTTTTCTTT,CATSRAMGTGNTEVFF
12,many,-,TRBV20-1,TRBJ2-7,TGCAGTGCTAGTAAGGGGGAAAACGAGCAGTACTTC,CSASKGENEQYF
15,few,-,TRBV7-2,TRBJ2-7,TGTGCCAGCAGCTTACGGGCTTCTCCATCCTACGAGCAGTACTTC,CASSLRASPSYEQYF
15,-,-,TRBV7-2,TRBJ1-4,TGTGCCAGCAGCCCGGGCGAGTCAACTAATGAAAAACTGTTTTTT,CASSPGESTNEKLFF
12,many,-,TRBV7-9,TRBJ2-2,TGTGCCAGCAGCCCCGAGGGCGGGGAGCTGTTTTTT,CASSPEGGELFF
13,few,-,TRBV29-1,TRBJ1-2,TGCAGCGTCCGGTTCCCACTTAACTATGGCTACACCTTC,CSVRFPLNYGYTF
13,many,-,TRBV11-2,TRBJ1-3,TGTGCCAGCAGCATCGGACTGAGAAACACCATATATTTT,CASSIGLRNTIYF
15,few,-,TRBV14,TRBJ2-7,TGTGCCAGCAGCCAAGGAGCCTCCTCCCCTAGAGAGCAGTACTTC,CASSQGASSPREQYF
14,few,-,TRBV20-1,TRBJ1-1,TGCAGTGCTAGACGGGGGGCAGGTTACACTGAAGCTTTCTTT,CSARRGAGYTEAFF
13,-,-,TRBV7-2,TRBJ1-6,TGTGCCAGCAGCTTAGAGCTTCTTTCACCCCTCCACTTT,CASSLELLSPLHF
14,-,-,TRBV5-1,TRBJ1-5,TGCGCCAGCAGCTTGGAGCAGGGAGTTCAGCCCCAGCATTTT,CASSLEQGVQPQHF
12,few,-,TRBV29-1,TRBJ2-6,TGCAGTGCTGGGACCGGGGCCAACGTCCTGACTTTC,CSAGTGANVLTF
16,few,-,TRBV5-1,TRBJ1-3,TGCGCCAGCAGCTTGGGGCTGACCATCTCTGGAAACACCATATATTTT,CASSLGLTISGNTIYF
12,many,-,TRBV29-1,TRBJ1-1,TGCAGCGTTGTCCAGGGTCACACTGAAGCTTTCTTT,CSVVQGHTEAFF
14,-,-,TRBV20-1,TRBJ2-2,TGCAGTGCTAGAGCCGGGACCCACGGCGGGGAGCTGTTTTTT,CSARAGTHGGELFF
17,-,TRBD1,TRBV7-9,TRBJ2-5,TGTGCCAGCAGCTTATCCAGGACAGGGGGCTTTCAAGAGACCCAGTACTTC,CASSLSRTGGFQETQYF
13,many,TRBD1,TRBV2,TRBJ1-1,TGTGCCAGCAGCCCGACAGGGGGCCTTGAAGCTTTCTTT,CASSPTGGLEAFF
16,many,-,TRBV10-2,TRBJ1-5,TGCGCCAGCAGTGAGTCTTATGGGGGAGGCAATCAGCCCCAGCATTTT,CASSESYGGGNQPQHF
17,-,-,TRBV9,TRBJ2-5,TGTGCCAGCAGCGTAGAGGGGGTAGCGGACTTCCAAGAGACCCAGTACTTC,CASSVEGVADFQETQYF
15,many,-,TRBV29-1,TRBJ1-2,TGCAGCATTGAAGATCGAGGTGGGGCAGGGACCGGCTACACCTTC,CSIEDRGGAGTGYTF
15,-,-,TRBV7-2,TRBJ1-1,TGCGCCAGCAGCGAGAGATCGGCTATGAACACTGAAGCTTTCTTT,CASSERSAMNTEAFF